The entry below describes one TCR beta chain. What it binds is not known. This sample was included in a study of blood T cells in healthy people across ages. Findings and limits, study-wide: Greater diversity and more naive CD4+ cells were seen in long-lived donors than in aged donors.

CDR3 length: 11 amino acids. Germline CDR1 and CDR2: SQVTM and ANQGSEA. Between the trimmed V and J ends, which lost 7 bases and 7 bases, there was a span of 10 bases. For the second PCR, which ran for about 7 to 11 cycles, a sample-barcoded 5' primer and a J-beta primer mix were used. TCRdb fed the 5' RACE reads into MiXCR, producing one record per CDR3 protein. There are 800,000 to 950,000 distinct CDR3 sequences in the sample; roughly 34% occur only once, and 10% to 15% lies in the top ten. The sequenced sample was blood. The sequence was collected from a man aged 18-30 years in good health. The genes are TRBV29-1 and TRBJ1-4; tentative D call: TRBD1 (6 bases). CDR3: CSDREVEKLFF. CDR3 DNA sequence: TGCAGCGACAGGGAGGTTGAAAAACTGTTTTTT.